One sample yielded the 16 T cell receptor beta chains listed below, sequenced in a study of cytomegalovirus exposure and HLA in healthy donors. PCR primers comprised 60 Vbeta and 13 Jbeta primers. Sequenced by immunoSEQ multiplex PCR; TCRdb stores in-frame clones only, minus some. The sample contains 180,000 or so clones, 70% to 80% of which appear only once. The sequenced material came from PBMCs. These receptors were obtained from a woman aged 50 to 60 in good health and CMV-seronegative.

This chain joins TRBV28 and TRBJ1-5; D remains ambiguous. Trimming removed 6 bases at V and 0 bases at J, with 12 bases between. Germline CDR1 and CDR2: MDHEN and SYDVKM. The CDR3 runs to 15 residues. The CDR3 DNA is TGTGCCAGCAGGCGGGTGTTTAATAGCAATCAGCCCCAGCATTTT. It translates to CASRRVFNSNQPQHF.

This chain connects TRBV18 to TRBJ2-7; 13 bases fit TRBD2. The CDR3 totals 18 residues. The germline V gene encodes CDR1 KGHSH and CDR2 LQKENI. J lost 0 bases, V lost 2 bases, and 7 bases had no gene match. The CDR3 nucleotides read TGTGCCAGCTCACCAAGGACTAGCGGGAGCCCTAGCTCCTACGAGCAGTACTTC. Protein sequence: CASSPRTSGSPSSYEQYF.

In nucleotides, the CDR3 is TGCGCCAGCAGCGCCGCCCTAATTCTTACTTCTGAGCAGTTCTTC. Its protein product is CASSAALILTSEQFF. The chain links TRBV5-1 to TRBJ2-1; D is ambiguous. Germline values: CDR1 SGHRS, CDR2 YFSETQ. The CDR3 consists of 15 residues. The germline V and J ends were trimmed by 4 bases and 9 bases, with 20 bases remaining between them.

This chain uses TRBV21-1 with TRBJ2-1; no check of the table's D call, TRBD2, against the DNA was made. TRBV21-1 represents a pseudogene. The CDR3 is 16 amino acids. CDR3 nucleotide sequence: TGTGCCAGCAGCCCGCGACTAGCGGGGTGGGACAATGAGCAGTTCTTC. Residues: CASSPRLAGWDNEQFF.

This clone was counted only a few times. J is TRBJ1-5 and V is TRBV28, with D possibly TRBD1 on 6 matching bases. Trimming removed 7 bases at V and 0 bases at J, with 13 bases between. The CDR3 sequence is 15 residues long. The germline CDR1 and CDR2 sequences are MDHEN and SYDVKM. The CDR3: CASKQGGNSNQPQHF. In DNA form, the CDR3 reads TGTGCCAGCAAACAGGGTGGGAATAGCAATCAGCCCCAGCATTTT.

CDR3 amino acids: CASSLGTSGVSLVWVEQFF. In DNA form, the CDR3 reads TGTGCCAGCAGCTTAGGGACTAGCGGGGTGTCCCTTGTCTGGGTTGAGCAGTTCTTC. J is TRBJ2-1 and V is TRBV11-2, with TRBD2 identical over 12 bases. This CDR3 comprises 19 residues. Trimming at V came to 1 base and at J to 9 bases, leaving 16 bases not matched to a gene. Germline V CDR1 and CDR2: SGHAT, FQNNGV.

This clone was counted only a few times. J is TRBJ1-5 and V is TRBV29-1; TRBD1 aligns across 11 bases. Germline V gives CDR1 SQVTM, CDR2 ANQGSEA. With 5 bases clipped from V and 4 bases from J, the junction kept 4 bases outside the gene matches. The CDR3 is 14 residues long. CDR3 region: CSVSDRGQNQPQHF. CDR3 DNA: TGCAGCGTTTCGGACAGGGGGCAAAATCAGCCCCAGCATTTT.

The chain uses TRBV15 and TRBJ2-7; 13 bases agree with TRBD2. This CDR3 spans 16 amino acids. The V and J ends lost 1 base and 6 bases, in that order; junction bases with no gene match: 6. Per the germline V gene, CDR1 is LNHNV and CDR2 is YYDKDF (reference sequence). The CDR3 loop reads CATSRAGLAGVAEQYF. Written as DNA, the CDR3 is TGTGCCACCAGCAGAGCCGGACTAGCGGGAGTCGCCGAGCAGTACTTC. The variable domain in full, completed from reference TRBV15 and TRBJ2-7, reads DAMVIQNPRYQVTQFGKPVTLSCSQTLNHNVMYWYQQKSSQAPKLLFHYYDKDFNNEADTPDNFQSRRPNTSFCFLDIRSPGLGDTAMYLCATSRAGLAGVAEQYFGPGTRLTVT.

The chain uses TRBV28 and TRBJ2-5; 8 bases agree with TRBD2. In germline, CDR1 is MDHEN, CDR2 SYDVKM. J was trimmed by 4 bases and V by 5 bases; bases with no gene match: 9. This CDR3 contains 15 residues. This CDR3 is CASSEYSGVGETQYF. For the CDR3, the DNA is TGTGCCAGCAGTGAATATAGCGGGGTCGGAGAGACCCAGTACTTC.

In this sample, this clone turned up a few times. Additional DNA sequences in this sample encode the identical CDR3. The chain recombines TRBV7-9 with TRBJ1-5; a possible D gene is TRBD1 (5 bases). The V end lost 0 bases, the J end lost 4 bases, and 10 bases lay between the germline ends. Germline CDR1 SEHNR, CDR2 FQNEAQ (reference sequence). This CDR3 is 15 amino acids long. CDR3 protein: CASSLAAGGNQPQHF. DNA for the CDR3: TGTGCCAGCAGCTTAGCGGCCGGGGGAAATCAGCCCCAGCATTTT.

The chain's CDR3 is CASSLGGGRLYGYTF. DNA for the CDR3: TGTGCCAGCAGTTTAGGGGGGGGCCGCCTCTATGGCTACACCTTC. The rearrangement joins TRBV28 to TRBJ1-2; tentatively, D is TRBD1 (6 bases). The V end lost 2 bases, the J end lost 4 bases, and 14 bases lay between the germline ends. The CDR3 totals 15 residues. Germline lookup yields CDR1 MDHEN and CDR2 SYDVKM.

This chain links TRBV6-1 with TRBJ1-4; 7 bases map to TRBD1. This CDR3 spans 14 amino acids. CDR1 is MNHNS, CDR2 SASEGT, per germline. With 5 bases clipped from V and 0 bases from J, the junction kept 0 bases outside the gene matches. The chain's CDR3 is CASSTGATNEKLFF. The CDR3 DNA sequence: TGTGCCAGCAGTACAGGGGCAACTAATGAAAAACTGTTTTTT.

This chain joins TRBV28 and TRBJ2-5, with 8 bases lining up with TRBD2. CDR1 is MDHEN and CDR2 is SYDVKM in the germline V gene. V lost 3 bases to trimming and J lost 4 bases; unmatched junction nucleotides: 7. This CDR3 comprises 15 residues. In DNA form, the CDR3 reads TGTGCCAGCAGTTTCCCAGCGGGGGTGGGAGAGACCCAGTACTTC. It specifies CASSFPAGVGETQYF.

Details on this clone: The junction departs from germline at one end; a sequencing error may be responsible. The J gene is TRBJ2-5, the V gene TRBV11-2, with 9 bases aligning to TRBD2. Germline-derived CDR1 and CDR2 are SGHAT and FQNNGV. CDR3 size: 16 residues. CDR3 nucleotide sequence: TGTGCCAGCAGCTTAGCGCCGCGGGGGGGCCAAGAGACCCAGCACTTC. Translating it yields CASSLAPRGGQETQHF.

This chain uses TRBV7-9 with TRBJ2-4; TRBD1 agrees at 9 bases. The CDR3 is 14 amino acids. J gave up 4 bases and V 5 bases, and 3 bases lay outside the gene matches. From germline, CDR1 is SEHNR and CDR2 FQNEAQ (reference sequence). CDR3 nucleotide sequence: TGTGCCAGCAGCACGACAGGGGGAAAAAACATTCAGTACTTC. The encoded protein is CASSTTGGKNIQYF.

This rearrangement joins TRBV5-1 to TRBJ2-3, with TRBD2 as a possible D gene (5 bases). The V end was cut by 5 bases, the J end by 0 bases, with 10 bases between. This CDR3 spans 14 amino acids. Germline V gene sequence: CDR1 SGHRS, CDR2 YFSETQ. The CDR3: CASSEGYSTDTQYF. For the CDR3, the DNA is TGCGCCAGCAGTGAGGGCTATAGCACAGATACGCAGTATTTT.